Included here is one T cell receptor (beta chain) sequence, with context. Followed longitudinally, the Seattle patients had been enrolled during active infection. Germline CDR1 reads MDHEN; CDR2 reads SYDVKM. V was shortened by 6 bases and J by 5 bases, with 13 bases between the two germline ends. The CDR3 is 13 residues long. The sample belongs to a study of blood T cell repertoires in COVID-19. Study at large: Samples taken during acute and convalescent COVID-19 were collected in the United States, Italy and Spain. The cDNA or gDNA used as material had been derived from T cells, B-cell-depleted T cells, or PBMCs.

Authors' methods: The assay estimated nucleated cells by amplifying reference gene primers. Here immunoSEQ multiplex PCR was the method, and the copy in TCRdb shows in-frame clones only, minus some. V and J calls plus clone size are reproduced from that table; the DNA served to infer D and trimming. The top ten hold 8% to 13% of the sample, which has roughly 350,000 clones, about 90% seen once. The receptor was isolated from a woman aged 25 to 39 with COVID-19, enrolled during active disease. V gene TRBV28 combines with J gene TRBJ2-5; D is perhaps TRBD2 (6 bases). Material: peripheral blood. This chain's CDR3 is CASSRDFSETQYF. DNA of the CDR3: TGTGCCAGCAGCCGGGACTTCTCGGAGACCCAGTACTTC.